This T cell receptor (beta chain) emerged from a study of molecular identifiers for immune sequencing clone quantification. Study observations and caveats: Clones exceeding 20 RNA copies carried over 99% of effector molecules but under 1% of naive-cell molecules.

Naive CD8 library inputs spanned 20,000 to 1,000,000 sorted cells and 10%, 30% or 50% RNA. A CD8+CD4-CCR7+CD45RA+ gate was used to sort naive CD8 T cells. CDR3 size: 17 residues. Germline CDR1 is MNHEY and CDR2 is SVGAGI. With 2 bases clipped from V and 3 bases from J, the junction kept 10 bases outside the gene matches. MiXCR, applied by TCRdb to the PCR reads, yields one record per CDR3 protein. The sample yields under 600,000 distinct CDR3 sequences, roughly a fifth seen once. This clonotype has a count of ten or more. Its antigen is not identified. This receptor was identified in a human donor in good health. Some libraries in this study had Jurkat cell RNA spiked in. The material sequenced was naive CD8+ T cells from blood, with Jurkat cell RNA spiked in. Subset reported: FACS-sorted CD8+CD4-CCR7+CD45RA+ naive T cells. This sequence joins TRBV6-5 and TRBJ1-5; TRBD1 matches 7 bases. The CDR3: CASSYRFRGLHNQPQHF. CDR3 coding DNA: TGTGCCAGCAGTTACAGATTTAGGGGGCTCCACAATCAGCCCCAGCATTTT.